This T cell receptor (beta chain) was recorded in a study of blood T cell repertoires in COVID-19. In the study overall: Samples of COVID-19 (acute and convalescent) were obtained from the United States, Italy and Spain. T cells, B-cell-depleted T cells, or PBMCs supplied cDNA or gDNA.

In this sample, this clone turned up a few times. Authors' processing steps: The assay estimated nucleated cells by amplifying reference gene primers. TCRdb's copy holds only in-frame clones and misses some; the assay was immunoSEQ multiplex PCR. Clonal size and the V and J genes are those of that table, whereas D and trimming came from the DNA. Here the sample spans approximately 85,000 clones, approximately 86% being singletons. The V gene's germline CDR1 is SEHNR and CDR2 FQNEAQ (reference sequence). The CDR3 is 12 amino acids. V dropped 5 bases and J dropped 6 bases, with 10 bases sitting between them.

The sample taken for sequencing was peripheral blood. This clonotype was obtained from a woman in her 50s with active or convalescent COVID-19. The chain combines TRBV7-9 with TRBJ1-1; D not certain. For the CDR3, the DNA is TGTGCCAGCAGCCGAGTGCAGGCTGAAGCTTTCTTT. Its translation: CASSRVQAEAFF.